This entry features one TCR beta chain sequence. The junction and the germline gene differ at one end; a read error may be behind it. The data were taken from a study of blood T cell repertoires in COVID-19. Study background: Some COVID-19 samples were acute and others convalescent; all came from the United States, Italy and Spain. The analysed material was cDNA or gDNA that came from T cells, B-cell-depleted T cells, or PBMCs.

The CDR3 runs to 14 residues. Looked up from germline, CDR1 is SSHAT and CDR2 is FNYEAQ (reference sequence). In the authors' workflow: The assay estimated nucleated cells by amplifying reference gene primers. Method: immunoSEQ multiplex PCR; TCRdb's copy keeps in-frame clones and lacks some. The DNA was the basis for D and trimming; V, J and clone size are from that table. The repertoire consists of under 150,000 clones, with 87% occurring once and the leading ten covering 2% to 2.5%. This chain connects TRBV7-7 to TRBJ1-2, with 8 nucleotides matching TRBD1. The sample consisted of peripheral blood. The receptor comes from a man aged 45 to 65 with active COVID-19. CDR3 region: CASSPLQGDYGYTF. The CDR3 DNA reads as TGTGCTAGCAGCCCCCTACAGGGGGACTATGGCTACACCTTC.